This entry lists 25 T cell receptor beta chains sequenced from one sample in a study of blood T cell repertoires in COVID-19. The data were produced by immunoSEQ multiplex PCR, yet TCRdb's version contains in-frame clones alone and is incomplete. The sample lists 130,000 to 150,000 clones, roughly 76% occurring once. The sample comprised peripheral blood. All receptors derive from a human donor with acute or convalescent COVID-19. The donor label of this sample is uncertain.

The chain joins TRBV27 to TRBJ1-2; 11 bases agree with TRBD1. V dropped 6 bases and J dropped 4; count of bases not matched to a gene: 4. The CDR3 totals 14 residues. CDR1 and CDR2 (germline): MNHEY, SMNVEV (reference sequence). CDR3 nucleotides: TGTGCCAGCAGGGACAGGGGGCCAACCTATGGCTACACCTTC. As protein: CASRDRGPTYGYTF.

The chain is built from TRBV19 and TRBJ2-6, with 9 nucleotides matching TRBD1. The CDR3 runs 17 residues. V shed 3 bases and J 1 base; nucleotides not matched to a gene: 4. Looked up from germline, CDR1 is LNHDA and CDR2 is SQIVND (reference sequence). The CDR3, as DNA: TGTGCCAGTAGTATGGAGGGACAGGGTTCTGGGGCCAACGTCCTGACTTTC. Its translation: CASSMEGQGSGANVLTF.

The gene calls are TRBV19 and TRBJ1-1, with D unresolved. Between the trimmed V and J ends, which lost 3 bases and 1 base, there was a span of 9 bases. The CDR3 spans 14 residues. The germline V gene encodes CDR1 LNHDA and CDR2 SQIVND (reference sequence). The CDR3: CASSMRYQNTEAFF. Written as DNA, the CDR3 is TGTGCCAGTAGTATGCGGTATCAGAACACTGAAGCTTTCTTT.

Only a few counts were recorded for this clone. The chain uses TRBV18 and TRBJ2-1, with D possibly matching TRBD1 (6 bases). Germline V gene data show CDR1 as KGHSH and CDR2 as LQKENI. The CDR3 has 12 amino acids. V lost 5 bases to trimming and J lost 11 bases, with 13 bases between them. CDR3 amino acids: CASSDNRDQQFF. CDR3 nucleotide sequence: TGTGCCAGCTCAGATAACAGGGATCAGCAGTTCTTC.

The chain links TRBV12-5 to TRBJ2-7; D is unresolved. Looked up from germline, CDR1 is LGHNT and CDR2 is FRNRAP. The CDR3 is 13 amino acids. V was trimmed by 7 bases and J by 1 base, leaving 11 bases between them. CDR3 loop: CASALGWSYEQYV. CDR3 nucleotides: TGTGCTAGTGCCCTGGGCTGGTCCTACGAGCAGTACGTC.

V is TRBV11-2 and J is TRBJ1-1; D unresolved. There are 13 residues in the CDR3. Trimming took off 5 bases at V and 4 bases at J, with 11 bases between the two ends. Germline V gives CDR1 SGHAT, CDR2 FQNNGV. In DNA, the CDR3 is TGTGCCAGCAGCACCCTCCGGGGCACTGAAGCTTTCTTT. This encodes CASSTLRGTEAFF.

This clone showed up just once. This rearrangement joins TRBV3-1 (or the pseudogene TRBV3-2) to TRBJ2-7, with a weak D call TRBD2 (5 bases). V lost 3 bases and J 6 bases, leaving 12 bases between the germline ends. The germline V gene encodes CDR1 LGHDT and CDR2 YNNKEL (reference sequence). This CDR3 comprises 13 residues. The CDR3 region is CASSHKSAGEQYF. CDR3 nucleotide sequence: TGTGCCAGCAGCCATAAAAGTGCGGGCGAGCAGTACTTC.

The chain employs TRBV30 and TRBJ2-3; 10 bases align to TRBD1. Germline V gene data show CDR1 as GTSNPN and CDR2 as SVGIG (reference sequence). Trimming cost V 7 bases and J 5 bases; bases outside gene matches: 9. The CDR3 contains 14 residues. In nucleotides, the CDR3 is TGTGCCTTCTACCGACAGGGGGCCGTAGATACGCAGTATTTT. It yields the protein CAFYRQGAVDTQYF.

The count of this clone is one. The rearrangement links TRBV5-1 to TRBJ1-2; D unresolved. Germline V gives CDR1 SGHRS, CDR2 YFSETQ. This CDR3 is 15 amino acids long. Between the trimmed V and J ends, which lost 0 bases and 5 bases, there was a span of 14 bases. CDR3 DNA: TGCGCCAGCAGCTTGGCCGGAAGGCAGGAATATGGCTACACCTTC. Its protein is CASSLAGRQEYGYTF.

This sequence joins TRBV2 and TRBJ2-7; TRBD2 matches 7 bases. The CDR3 is 14 residues long. With V trimmed by 9 bases and J by 0 bases, 8 bases remained unmatched. The V gene's germline CDR1 is SNHLY and CDR2 FYNNEI. The CDR3 nucleotides are TGTGCCAGTAAGGGAGGGCAGAGCTCCTACGAGCAGTACTTC. Translation: CASKGGQSSYEQYF.

This chain connects TRBV15 to TRBJ1-2; 7 bases align to TRBD1. J gave up 4 bases and V 0 bases, and 5 bases lay outside the gene matches. The CDR3 runs 15 residues. The germline V gene has CDR1 LNHNV and CDR2 YYDKDF (reference sequence). In nucleotides, the CDR3 is TGTGCCACCAGCAGAGAAACAGGGGATAGCTATGGCTACACCTTC. Residues: CATSRETGDSYGYTF. The whole variable domain, filled in from reference TRBV15 and TRBJ1-2, reads DAMVIQNPRYQVTQFGKPVTLSCSQTLNHNVMYWYQQKSSQAPKLLFHYYDKDFNNEADTPDNFQSRRPNTSFCFLDIRSPGLGDTAMYLCATSRETGDSYGYTFGSGTRLTVV.

V is TRBV11-2 and J is TRBJ2-3; D remains unclear. V lost 3 bases to trimming and J lost 0 bases, with 7 bases between them. The CDR3 totals 14 residues. In germline, CDR1 is SGHAT, CDR2 FQNNGV. DNA for the CDR3: TGTGCCAGCAGCTTCCTGACTAGCACAGATACGCAGTATTTT. Encoded protein: CASSFLTSTDTQYF.

The chain recombines TRBV9 with TRBJ2-3; 10 bases are shared with TRBD1. Germline V gene lookup returns CDR1 SGDLS and CDR2 YYNGEE. J gave up 3 bases and V 4 bases, and 2 bases lay outside the gene matches. The CDR3 runs 14 residues. The CDR3 DNA reads TGTGCCAGCAGCCCGGACAGGGGGACAGATACGCAGTATTTT. As protein: CASSPDRGTDTQYF.

The V and J genes are TRBV5-1 and TRBJ1-1; D is uncertain. V lost 4 bases, J lost 0 bases, and 13 bases lay in between. Germline V gives CDR1 SGHRS, CDR2 YFSETQ. The CDR3 is 15 residues long. CDR3 in DNA: TGCGCCAGCAGCCAGCGACCGAACCTGAACACTGAAGCTTTCTTT. It codes for CASSQRPNLNTEAFF.

The V and J genes are TRBV9 and TRBJ2-7; 8 bases map to TRBD1. The CDR3 is 15 amino acids. The germline CDR1 and CDR2 sequences are SGDLS and YYNGEE. The junction had 3 bases not matched to a gene; V was cut back by 0 bases and J by 1 base. The CDR3 protein is CASSVGDRGSYEQYF. In nucleotides, the CDR3 is TGTGCCAGCAGCGTAGGAGACAGGGGATCCTACGAGCAGTACTTC.

The rearrangement joins TRBV29-1 to TRBJ1-2; unclear D gene. The CDR3 consists of 13 residues. Looked up from germline, CDR1 is SQVTM and CDR2 is ANQGSEA. V was trimmed by 6 bases and J by 2 bases, leaving 13 bases between them. Here the CDR3 DNA reads TGCAGCGTGAAAGCGGTGAGGAACTATGGCTACACCTTC. This codes for CSVKAVRNYGYTF.

The rearrangement uses TRBV7-9 and TRBJ2-2; perhaps TRBD2 as D (6 bases). The CDR3 is 14 amino acids. Germline V gene data show CDR1 as SEHNR and CDR2 as FQNEAQ (reference sequence). Trimming took off 8 bases at V and 4 bases at J, with 14 bases between the two ends. The CDR3 loop is CASGRGSSTGELFF. The CDR3 nucleotides read TGTGCCAGCGGGCGGGGTTCAAGCACCGGGGAGCTGTTTTTT.

The chain couples TRBV13 to TRBJ2-3, with 12 positions matching TRBD2. Looked up from germline, CDR1 is PRHDT and CDR2 is FYEKMQ (reference sequence). The J segment lost 2 bases and the V segment lost 4 bases, leaving 4 bases of the junction unmatched. The CDR3 has 16 residues. DNA for the CDR3: TGTGCCAGCAGCTGGGGGACTAGCGGGTTCACAGATACGCAGTATTTT. Residues: CASSWGTSGFTDTQYF. The full variable domain, completed using reference TRBV13 and TRBJ2-3, is AAGVIQSPRHLIKEKRETATLKCYPIPRHDTVYWYQQGPGQDPQFLISFYEKMQSDKGSIPDRFSAQQFSDYHSELNMSSLELGDSALYFCASSWGTSGFTDTQYFGPGTRLTVL.

The chain employs TRBV30 and TRBJ1-5, with a possible D match to TRBD1 (5 bases). The CDR3 is made up of 15 amino acids. V was trimmed by 3 bases and J by 3 bases, leaving 15 bases between them. Per the germline V gene, CDR1 is GTSNPN and CDR2 is SVGIG (reference sequence). CDR3 loop: CAWSLKGLFNQPQHF. The DNA of the CDR3 is TGTGCCTGGAGCCTGAAGGGACTATTCAATCAGCCCCAGCATTTT.

This chain uses TRBV5-4 with TRBJ2-2; D might be TRBD2 (5 bases). This CDR3 contains 17 residues. The ends were cut back, 2 bases at V and 5 bases at J, with 19 bases in the middle. Germline values: CDR1 SGHNT, CDR2 YYREEE (reference sequence). CDR3 sequence reads: CASSFDGAIEGTGELFF. As DNA, the CDR3 is TGTGCCAGCAGCTTCGACGGAGCCATAGAGGGTACCGGGGAGCTGTTTTTT.

The rearrangement joins TRBV11-2 to TRBJ1-3; TRBD1 matches 7 bases. The CDR3 spans 19 residues. The germline V gene has CDR1 SGHAT and CDR2 FQNNGV. Losses at the gene ends were 4 bases for V and 0 bases for J; bases not matched to a gene: 15. DNA of the CDR3: TGTGCCAGCAGCTGGAGCCTCGGACAGGTTGAAATCTCTGGAAACACCATATATTTT. Its translation: CASSWSLGQVEISGNTIYF.

The V gene is TRBV29-1, the J gene TRBJ1-2; D may be TRBD1 (6 bases). Deletions cut 7 bases from V and 5 bases from J, with 17 bases between. Looked up from germline, CDR1 is SQVTM and CDR2 is ANQGSEA. The CDR3 loop spans 13 amino acids. In nucleotides, the CDR3 is TGCAGCGCCGCTCCAGGGGAGGGGTATGGCTACACCTTC. Its protein is CSAAPGEGYGYTF. The full variable domain, its missing parts supplied by reference TRBV29-1 and TRBJ1-2, is SAVISQKPSRDICQRGTSLTIQCQVDSQVTMMFWYRQQPGQSLTLIATANQGSEATYESGFVIDKFPISRPNLTFSTLTVSNMSPEDSSIYLCSAAPGEGYGYTFGSGTRLTVV.

The chain employs TRBV2 and TRBJ1-2; D perhaps matches TRBD1 (6 bases). V gave up 5 bases and J gave up 4 bases, with 11 bases separating them. CDR3 size: 13 residues. CDR1 is SNHLY and CDR2 is FYNNEI in the germline V gene. CDR3 in amino acids: CASSIQGTYGYTF. The CDR3 region has the DNA TGTGCCAGCAGTATACAGGGTACCTATGGCTACACCTTC.

V gene TRBV5-1 combines with J gene TRBJ2-2, with D possibly matching TRBD2 (6 bases). This CDR3 comprises 15 residues. CDR1 and CDR2 from the germline V gene are SGHRS and YFSETQ. V was pared by 4 bases and J by 1 base, with 11 bases between. The CDR3 sequence is CASSPWDLNTGELFF. CDR3 coding DNA: TGCGCCAGCAGCCCCTGGGACTTGAACACCGGGGAGCTGTTTTTT.

The chain couples TRBV11-2 to TRBJ2-1; 9 bases are shared with TRBD2. After removal of 0 bases from V and 7 bases from J, the junction contained 7 bases not matched to a gene. Germline CDR1 and CDR2: SGHAT and FQNNGV. The CDR3 runs 16 residues. CDR3 amino acids: CASSLDSGGRLNEQFF. CDR3 in DNA: TGTGCCAGCAGCTTAGATAGCGGGGGACGCCTAAATGAGCAGTTCTTC.